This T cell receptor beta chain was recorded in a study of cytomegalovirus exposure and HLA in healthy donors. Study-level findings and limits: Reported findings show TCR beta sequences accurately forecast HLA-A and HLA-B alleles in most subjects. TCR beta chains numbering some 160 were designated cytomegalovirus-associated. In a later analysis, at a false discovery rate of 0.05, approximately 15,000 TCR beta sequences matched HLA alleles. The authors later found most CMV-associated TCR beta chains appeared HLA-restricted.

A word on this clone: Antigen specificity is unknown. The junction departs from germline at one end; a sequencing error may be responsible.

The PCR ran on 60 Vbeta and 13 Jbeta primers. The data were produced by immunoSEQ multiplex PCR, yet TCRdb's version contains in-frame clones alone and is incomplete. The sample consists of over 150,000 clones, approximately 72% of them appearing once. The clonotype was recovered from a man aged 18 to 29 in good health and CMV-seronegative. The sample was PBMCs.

The DNA of the CDR3 is TGTGCCAGTAGTACGTCCTTCTCTGGGGCCAACGGCCTGACTTTC. Its protein product is CASSTSFSGANGLTF. This chain links TRBV19 with TRBJ2-6; D may be TRBD1 (5 bases). CDR1 LNHDA and CDR2 SQIVND come from the germline V gene (reference sequence). The CDR3 has 15 residues.